These 30 T cell receptor beta chains share one sample of origin, sequenced in a study of T-cell reconstitution after alpha-beta-depleted transplantation in children. Unique molecular identifiers were built into the TCRbeta library. A single record per CDR3 protein comes from TCRdb applying MiXCR to the PCR reads. The sample lists some 600,000 distinct CDR3 sequences, over 10% occurring once. The source was PBMCs, mostly from graft donor cells, collected 360 days after TCRalphabeta/CD19-depleted stem cell transplant. Source of these receptors: a male patient younger than 18 who had a stem cell transplant for acute myeloid leukemia, so the T cells may come from the graft donor.

This clonotype was found many times. The gene calls are TRBV27 and TRBJ2-7; 10 bases map to TRBD1. Per the germline V gene, CDR1 is MNHEY and CDR2 is SMNVEV (reference sequence). CDR3 length equals 18 residues. Trimming took 0 bases from V and 2 from J; bases not matched to a gene: 10. CDR3 bases: TGTGCCAGCAGTTTATCGTTCCCAGGGGGGACAGGGGCCTACGAGCAGTACTTC. This encodes CASSLSFPGGTGAYEQYF.

This clonotype has a handful of counts. CDR3: CASSPWTLPKGDQPQHF. In DNA form, the CDR3 reads TGTGCCAGCAGTCCATGGACACTCCCAAAGGGCGATCAGCCCCAGCATTTT. The rearrangement uses TRBV12-3 or TRBV12-4 and TRBJ1-5; a weak D match, TRBD1 (5 bases). The CDR3 consists of 17 residues. Between the trimmed V and J ends, which lost 5 bases and 5 bases, there was a span of 22 bases.

The rearrangement uses TRBV9 and TRBJ2-1; TRBD2 matches 9 bases. This CDR3 is 16 amino acids long. In germline, CDR1 is SGDLS, CDR2 YYNGEE. V shed 1 base, J shed 3 bases, and the junction held 5 bases outside the gene matches. The CDR3, as DNA: TGTGCCAGCAGCGTATGGCTAGCGGGGAGCTACAATGAGCAGTTCTTC. Translating it yields CASSVWLAGSYNEQFF.

This clonotype was seen at least ten times. The chain is built from TRBV6-5 and TRBJ2-1; D gene ambiguous. V lost 4 bases, J lost 1 base, and 8 bases lay in between. The CDR3 sequence is 14 residues long. The germline V gene encodes CDR1 MNHEY and CDR2 SVGAGI. The CDR3 DNA reads as TGTGCCAGCAGTTGGCGTGGATCCTACAATGAGCAGTTCTTC. As protein: CASSWRGSYNEQFF.

The chain employs TRBV20-1 and TRBJ2-7; the D gene is possibly TRBD2 (6 bases). The CDR3 contains 12 residues. Trimming removed 6 bases at V and 5 bases at J, with 14 bases between. From germline, CDR1 is DFQATT and CDR2 SNEGSKA (reference sequence). For the CDR3, the DNA is TGCAGTGCCAGTGGGGGGAATGACGAGCAGTACTTC. It translates to CSASGGNDEQYF.

This clonotype has a count of ten or more. The chain has TRBV12-3 or TRBV12-4 and TRBJ2-5, with D possibly matching TRBD2 (6 bases). V was shortened by 1 base and J by 1 base, with 16 bases between the two germline ends. The CDR3 has 17 amino acids. The CDR3 DNA is TGTGCCAGCAGTTTAGATTTGGGGGGAGTCCCCCAAGAGACCCAGTACTTC. It codes for CASSLDLGGVPQETQYF.

The J gene is TRBJ1-1, the V gene TRBV12-3 or TRBV12-4, with a weak D call TRBD1 (5 bases). The V end lost 8 bases, the J end lost 5 bases, and 27 bases lay between the germline ends. The CDR3 length is 17 residues. CDR3 nucleotides: TGTGCCAGCTCCCCTCAGCAGCATTTTGGGGGGGAGACTGAAGCTTTCTTT. Its protein product is CASSPQQHFGGETEAFF.

On this clonotype itself: The junction does not match germline at one end; this may be a read error. This chain connects TRBV20-1 to TRBJ2-7, with 8 bases aligning to TRBD2. CDR3 length: 16 residues. Germline CDR1 DFQATT, CDR2 SNEGSKA (reference sequence). The CDR3 protein is CCANPRGLGMYYEQYF. In DNA, the CDR3 is TGCTGTGCTAACCCTAGGGGACTAGGAATGTACTACGAGCAGTACTTC.

The table lists this clonotype with a few counts. V gene TRBV29-1 combines with J gene TRBJ2-1; D uncertain. This CDR3 contains 12 residues. Deletions cut 3 bases from V and 7 bases from J, with 10 bases between. Germline V gene sequence: CDR1 SQVTM, CDR2 ANQGSEA. CDR3 loop: CSVERVGNEQFF. CDR3 DNA: TGCAGCGTTGAGCGAGTTGGTAATGAGCAGTTCTTC.

This chain joins TRBV4-3 and TRBJ2-6; D remains ambiguous. Deletions cut 4 bases from V and 2 bases from J, with 24 bases between. Germline CDR1 is LGHNA and CDR2 is YSLEER. The length of the CDR3 is 20 residues. CDR3 DNA sequence: TGCGCCAGCAGCCTCAGCCCGTCTGGACCAAAACTTACTGGGGCCAACGTCCTGACTTTC. This gives the protein CASSLSPSGPKLTGANVLTF.

A few counts support this clonotype. This chain joins TRBV4-3 and TRBJ2-1; possibly TRBD2 for D (6 bases). The germline V and J ends were trimmed by 0 bases and 3 bases, with 9 bases remaining between them. The V gene's germline CDR1 is LGHNA and CDR2 YSLEER. The CDR3 covers 15 residues. This CDR3 is CASSQERDLYNEQFF. The CDR3 bases are TGCGCCAGCAGCCAAGAGCGGGACCTCTACAATGAGCAGTTCTTC.

This clonotype was picked up a small number of times. V and J are TRBV3-1 and TRBJ1-4; D is uncertain. Trimming pared 4 bases from V and 3 bases from J, leaving 12 bases between. Germline CDR1 LGHDT, CDR2 YNNKEL (reference sequence). The CDR3 contains 15 residues. The CDR3 here is CASSPHPVPNEKLFF. DNA for the CDR3: TGTGCCAGCAGCCCTCATCCGGTACCTAATGAAAAACTGTTTTTT.

The rearrangement links TRBV29-1 to TRBJ2-1; D ambiguous. Between the trimmed V and J ends, which lost 3 bases and 7 bases, there was a span of 10 bases. The CDR3 contains 12 residues. Germline loops: CDR1 SQVTM, CDR2 ANQGSEA. CDR3 amino acids: CSVDRAANEQFF. In DNA form, the CDR3 reads TGCAGCGTTGATCGGGCGGCGAATGAGCAGTTCTTC.

This clonotype was picked up a small number of times. In nucleotides, the CDR3 is TGTGCCAGCAGTTTATCGGGACAGGGGTGGGACACCGGGGAGCTGTTTTTT. Translated: CASSLSGQGWDTGELFF. The J gene is TRBJ2-2, the V gene TRBV27; 10 nucleotides agree with TRBD1. Germline V CDR1 and CDR2: MNHEY, SMNVEV (reference sequence). The V and J ends lost 0 bases and 3 bases, in that order; junction bases with no gene match: 4. The CDR3 has 17 amino acids.

V and J are TRBV7-2 and TRBJ2-5; 10 nucleotides match TRBD2. CDR1 is SGHTA, CDR2 FQGNSA, per germline. The CDR3 extends over 16 amino acids. After removal of 5 bases from V and 2 bases from J, the junction contained 8 bases not matched to a gene. The CDR3 loop reads CASSVIAGGLQETQYF. The CDR3 nucleotides read TGTGCCAGCAGCGTGATAGCGGGAGGCCTACAAGAGACCCAGTACTTC.

This rearrangement joins TRBV14 to TRBJ2-2; 10 nucleotides match TRBD2. The V gene's germline CDR1 is SGHDN and CDR2 FVKESK. V lost 0 bases to trimming and J lost 6 bases; unmatched junction nucleotides: 10. The CDR3 is 18 residues long. Written as DNA, the CDR3 is TGTGCCAGCAGCCAAGATTTTATGAGCGGGAGGGATTCCGGGGAGCTGTTTTTT. Protein sequence: CASSQDFMSGRDSGELFF. The full variable domain, rest sourced from reference TRBV14 and TRBJ2-2, is EAGVTQFPSHSVIEKGQTVTLRCDPISGHDNLYWYRRVMGKEIKFLLHFVKESKQDESGMPNNRFLAERTGGTYSTLKVQPAELEDSGVYFCASSQDFMSGRDSGELFFGEGSRLTVL.

The V call is TRBV20-1, the J call TRBJ2-7, with 11 bases identical to TRBD2. The CDR3 contains 16 residues. Germline assignment: CDR1 DFQATT and CDR2 SNEGSKA (reference sequence). The V segment lost 1 base and the J segment 3 bases; nucleotides outside the gene matches: 8. In DNA, the CDR3 is TGCAGTGCTAGAGGAGGGGGACTAGCGGAGTTCTACGAGCAGTACTTC. Amino acids: CSARGGGLAEFYEQYF.

The chain couples TRBV2 to TRBJ2-3; the D is unclear. Germline loops: CDR1 SNHLY, CDR2 FYNNEI. The CDR3 runs to 12 residues. Trimming removed 11 bases from V and 7 bases from J, with 16 bases in between. The CDR3 region has the DNA TGTGCCGTACAGCTGCCCCCAAATACGCAGTATTTT. This gives the protein CAVQLPPNTQYF.

This clonotype was counted at least ten times. The V call is TRBV28, the J call TRBJ2-1; 9 nucleotides align to TRBD2. Germline CDR1 MDHEN, CDR2 SYDVKM. The CDR3 runs 16 residues. Losses at the gene ends were 3 bases for V and 0 bases for J; bases not matched to a gene: 3. In DNA, the CDR3 is TGTGCCAGCAGTTTCGCGGGAGGGGGCTCCTACAATGAGCAGTTCTTC. Encoded protein: CASSFAGGGSYNEQFF.

This chain links TRBV11-1 with TRBJ2-7; 8 bases fit TRBD2. With V trimmed by 0 bases and J by 0 bases, 7 bases remained unmatched. Germline values: CDR1 SGHAT, CDR2 FQDESV (reference sequence). The CDR3 totals 17 residues. Here the CDR3 DNA reads TGTGCCAGCAGCTTAGCGTGGTCTAGCGGGTTCTCCTACGAGCAGTACTTC. Amino acid sequence: CASSLAWSSGFSYEQYF.

Only a few counts were recorded for this clonotype. The chain has TRBV18 and TRBJ2-1; weak D call: TRBD2 (6 bases). The V end lost 1 base, the J end lost 5 bases, and 12 bases lay between the germline ends. This CDR3 has 15 amino acids. Germline CDR1 KGHSH, CDR2 LQKENI. In nucleotides, the CDR3 is TGTGCCAGCTCACCACTTGGGCGGGGTAACAATGAGCAGTTCTTC. This encodes CASSPLGRGNNEQFF.

In this sample, this clonotype turned up a few times. The V and J genes are TRBV12-5 and TRBJ2-5; D possibly corresponds to TRBD1 (6 bases). V lost 0 bases to trimming and J lost 1 base, with 12 bases between them. This CDR3 contains 16 residues. CDR1 and CDR2 from the germline V gene are LGHNT and FRNRAP. Here the CDR3 DNA reads TGTGCTAGTGGTTTGGTCCGGACAGACATCCAAGAGACCCAGTACTTC. Amino acids: CASGLVRTDIQETQYF.

The genes are TRBV29-1 and TRBJ2-6; 14 bases agree with TRBD2. The CDR3 runs to 17 residues. With V trimmed by 6 bases and J by 4 bases, 8 bases remained unmatched. Per germline, CDR1 SQVTM and CDR2 ANQGSEA. Here the CDR3 DNA reads TGCAGCGTCAGGACTAGCGGGAGGACGACCGGGGCCAACGTCCTGACTTTC. Residues: CSVRTSGRTTGANVLTF.

This clonotype was seen many times. The genes are TRBV12-3 or TRBV12-4 and TRBJ2-3; 9 bases map to TRBD2. This CDR3 is built from 16 residues. V was pared by 3 bases and J by 0 bases, with 4 bases of the junction left unmatched. The CDR3 DNA follows: TGTGCCAGCAGTTTTCAACTAGCGGGCAGCACAGATACGCAGTATTTT. Translating gives CASSFQLAGSTDTQYF.

This clonotype was counted a few times. The chain carries TRBV29-1 and TRBJ1-2, with D possibly matching TRBD1 (5 bases). The CDR3 is 12 residues long. Germline CDR1 is SQVTM and CDR2 is ANQGSEA. V was clipped by 1 base and J by 7 bases, with 10 bases between them. The CDR3 sequence: CSVEVWDAGYTF. In DNA form, the CDR3 reads TGCAGCGTTGAAGTGTGGGACGCTGGCTACACCTTC.

The sample holds a few counts of this clonotype. The CDR3 spells CAISHPETGYEQYF. The CDR3, as DNA: TGTGCCATCAGCCACCCAGAGACAGGCTACGAGCAGTACTTC. The V gene is TRBV10-3, the J gene TRBJ2-7; possibly TRBD1 for D (6 bases). The germline gives CDR1 ENHRY, CDR2 SYGVKD. This CDR3 has 14 amino acids. Trimming shortened V by 6 bases and J by 3 bases, and 15 bases separated the two germline ends.

There are a few counts of this clonotype. The J gene is TRBJ2-7, the V gene TRBV28, with D hard to call. The CDR3 length is 14 residues. Trimming removed 3 bases at V and 2 bases at J, with 11 bases between. CDR1 MDHEN and CDR2 SYDVKM come from the germline V gene. CDR3 region: CASSLQVKTYEQYF. CDR3 DNA sequence: TGTGCCAGCAGTTTGCAGGTAAAGACCTACGAGCAGTACTTC.

This clonotype was detected a few times. V gene TRBV29-1 combines with J gene TRBJ1-2; possible D gene TRBD1, 5 bases. CDR3 size: 14 residues. V was cut by 1 base and J by 6 bases, with 15 bases left in between. The germline gives CDR1 SQVTM, CDR2 ANQGSEA. CDR3 nucleotide sequence: TGCAGCGTTGAAGGGCTTTGGGGGGAAGATGGCTACACCTTC. Translation: CSVEGLWGEDGYTF. Using reference TRBV29-1 and TRBJ1-2 for the parts outside the CDR3, the full variable domain is SAVISQKPSRDICQRGTSLTIQCQVDSQVTMMFWYRQQPGQSLTLIATANQGSEATYESGFVIDKFPISRPNLTFSTLTVSNMSPEDSSIYLCSVEGLWGEDGYTFGSGTRLTVV.

This clonotype occurred many times. The chain is built from TRBV24-1 and TRBJ2-4; no firm D call. Germline CDR1 reads KGHDR; CDR2 reads SFDVKD. CDR3 size: 13 residues. Trimming cost V 9 bases and J 1 base, with 9 bases left between them. The CDR3 region is CATSSVAKNIQYF. The CDR3 nucleotides read TGTGCCACCTCCAGCGTGGCCAAAAACATTCAGTACTTC.

This clonotype was seen a few times. In DNA form, the CDR3 reads TGCGCCAGCAGCTGGGGACTAGCGGGAGGGAGCTCCTACGAGCAGTACTTC. As protein: CASSWGLAGGSSYEQYF. The genes are TRBV5-1 and TRBJ2-7; 16 bases map to TRBD2. Unmatched junction bases numbered 3, after V lost 3 bases and J lost 0 bases. The CDR3 contains 17 residues. In germline, CDR1 is SGHRS, CDR2 YFSETQ.